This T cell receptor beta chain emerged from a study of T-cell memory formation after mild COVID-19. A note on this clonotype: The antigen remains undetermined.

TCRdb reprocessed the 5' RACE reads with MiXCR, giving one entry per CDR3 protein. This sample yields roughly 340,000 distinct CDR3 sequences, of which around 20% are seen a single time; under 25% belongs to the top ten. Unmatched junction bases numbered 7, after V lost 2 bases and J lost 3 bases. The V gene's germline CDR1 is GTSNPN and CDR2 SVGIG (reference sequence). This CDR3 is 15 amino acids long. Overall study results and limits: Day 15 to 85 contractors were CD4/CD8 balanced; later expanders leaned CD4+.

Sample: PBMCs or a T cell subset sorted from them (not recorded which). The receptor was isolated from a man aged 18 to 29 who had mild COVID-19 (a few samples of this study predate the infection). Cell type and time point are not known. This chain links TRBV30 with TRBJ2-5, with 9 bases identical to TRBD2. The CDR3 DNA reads TGTGCCTGGAGTATTGGACTAGCGTGGGAAGAGACCCAGTACTTC. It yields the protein CAWSIGLAWEETQYF.